This T cell receptor beta chain appears in the sequencing data of a study of blood T cells in healthy people across ages. Alongside a J-beta primer mix, a sample-barcoded 5' primer served in a second PCR lasting roughly 7 to 12 cycles. Via MiXCR, TCRdb re-called the 5' RACE reads, giving one row per CDR3 protein. The table has 800,000 to 1,000,000 distinct CDR3 sequences, 45% to 50% seen once. Germline V gene data show CDR1 as SEHNR and CDR2 as FQNEAQ (reference sequence). The CDR3 length is 15 residues. The genes are TRBV7-9 and TRBJ2-7; TRBD1 might be the D (6 bases). The end of the DNA aligns better with TRBJ2-5, so the J call may be wrong. The sample consisted of blood. This TCR was recovered from a man under 40 in good health. This chain's CDR3 is CASSSGTYSKETQYF. The DNA for the CDR3 is TGTGCCAGCAGCTCCGGGACATATTCAAAAGAGACCCAGTACTTC.